This TCR beta chain was retrieved from a study of cytomegalovirus exposure and HLA in healthy donors. Study overall: An early data release held some 85 million unique TCRs from HLA-typed donors. Genotyping showed roughly 81% of over 350 donors falling in the Caucasian-associated ancestry cluster. Study conclusions and caveats: V- and J-gene trimming in TCR beta was tied to a missense DCLRE1C variant by an analysis performed later.

PCR employed 60 Vbeta and 13 Jbeta primers. Assay: immunoSEQ multiplex PCR; the TCRdb copy retains only in-frame clones and omits some. The sample yields under 200,000 clones, around 85% seen once. A word on this clone: Its antigen is unknown.

Sequencing used PBMCs. This receptor was identified in a middle-aged man in good health and CMV-seropositive.

The CDR3 DNA reads TGTGCCAGCAGCAAGCGACAGGGGAGAAACAATGAGCAGTTCTTC. It encodes CASSKRQGRNNEQFF. The V and J genes are TRBV7-2 and TRBJ2-1, with 8 bases lining up with TRBD1. This CDR3 comprises 15 residues. V shed 5 bases, J shed 5 bases, and the junction held 8 bases outside the gene matches. The germline V gene encodes CDR1 SGHTA and CDR2 FQGNSA.